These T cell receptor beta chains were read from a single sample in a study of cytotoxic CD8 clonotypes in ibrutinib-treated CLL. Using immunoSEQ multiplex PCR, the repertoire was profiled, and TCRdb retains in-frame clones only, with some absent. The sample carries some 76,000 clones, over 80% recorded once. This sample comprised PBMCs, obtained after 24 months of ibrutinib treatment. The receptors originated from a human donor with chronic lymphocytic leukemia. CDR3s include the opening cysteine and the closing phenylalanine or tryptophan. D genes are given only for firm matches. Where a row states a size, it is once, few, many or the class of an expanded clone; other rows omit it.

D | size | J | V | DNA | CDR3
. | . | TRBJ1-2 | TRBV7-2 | TGTGCCAGCAGCCTAGCGAGGGACTATGGCTACACCTTC | CASSLARDYGYTF
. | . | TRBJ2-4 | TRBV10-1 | TGCGCCAGCAGTGAGTCTCCCTTAAGGGACATTCAGTACTTC | CASSESPLRDIQYF
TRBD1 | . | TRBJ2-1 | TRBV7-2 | TGTGCCAGCAGCCGGGACAGGGGAGTCTACAATGAGCAGTTCTTC | CASSRDRGVYNEQFF
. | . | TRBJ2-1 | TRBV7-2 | TGTGCCAGCAGCTTAGTTGGCGGGACCTACAATGAGCAGTTCTTC | CASSLVGGTYNEQFF
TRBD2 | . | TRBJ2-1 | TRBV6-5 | TGTGCCAGCAGCTTAACGGGACTAGCGCAAAATGAGCAGTTCTTC | CASSLTGLAQNEQFF
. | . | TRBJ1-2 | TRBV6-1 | TGTGCCAGCAGTGAAGCGCTTCGGGGGGGCAGGGGCTACACCTTC | CASSEALRGGRGYTF
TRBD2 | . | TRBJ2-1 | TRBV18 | TGTGCCAGCTCACCTGGGACTAGCTCCTACAATGAGCAGTTCTTC | CASSPGTSSYNEQFF
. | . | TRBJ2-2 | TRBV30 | TGTGCCTGGACCCAGAGCAGGACCGGGGAGCTGTTTTTT | CAWTQSRTGELFF
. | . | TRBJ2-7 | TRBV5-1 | TGCGCCAGCAGCCTCGACCTCTACGAGCAGTACTTC | CASSLDLYEQYF
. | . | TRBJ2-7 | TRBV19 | TGTGCCAGTAGTATTGCCAGGGAAGACGAGCAGTACTTC | CASSIAREDEQYF
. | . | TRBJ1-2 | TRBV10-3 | TGTGCCACCCCGAGCCCCCTTTATGGCTACACCTTC | CATPSPLYGYTF
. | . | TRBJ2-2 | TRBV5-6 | TGTGCCAGCAGCCCGATGACTGGACCCGGGGAGCTGTTTTTT | CASSPMTGPGELFF
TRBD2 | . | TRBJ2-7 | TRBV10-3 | TGTGCCATCAGTGTGGGGACTAGCGGCCCGGCCTACGAGCAGTACTTC | CAISVGTSGPAYEQYF
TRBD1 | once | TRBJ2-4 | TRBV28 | TGTGCCAGCAGTTTCCGGTCAGGGGGCGGAAACATTCAGTACTTC | CASSFRSGGGNIQYF
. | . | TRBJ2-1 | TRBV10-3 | TGTGCCATCAGTGTCGCCAGCGTTGCCTACAATGAGCAGTTCTTC | CAISVASVAYNEQFF
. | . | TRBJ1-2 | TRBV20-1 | TGCAGTGAGGGTCAAGGCTACACCTTC | CSEGQGYTF
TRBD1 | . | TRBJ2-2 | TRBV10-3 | TGTGCCATCAGATCCGGGACAGAGAACACCGGGGAGCTGTTTTTT | CAIRSGTENTGELFF
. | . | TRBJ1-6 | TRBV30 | TGTGCCTGGAGTGTGGGGGCGTATAATTCACCCCTCCACTTT | CAWSVGAYNSPLHF
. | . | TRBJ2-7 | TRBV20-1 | TGCAGTGCTCCCGACCACTACGAGCAGTACTTC | CSAPDHYEQYF
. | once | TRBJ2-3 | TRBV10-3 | TGTGCCATCAGTGAGAGTCTAGCGCAAGATACGCAGTATTTT | CAISESLAQDTQYF